This TCR beta chain was documented in a study of molecular identifiers for immune sequencing clone quantification. Study-level information: With replicates, the RNA of 20,000 or 100,000 naive CD8 cells was split five ways and four were sequenced.

The germline V gene encodes CDR1 PRHDT and CDR2 FYEKMQ (reference sequence). V shed 5 bases, J shed 4 bases, and the junction held 11 bases outside the gene matches. The CDR3 totals 16 residues. One entry per CDR3 protein, called by TCRdb with MiXCR from the PCR reads. The sample shows 490,000 or so distinct CDR3 sequences, roughly 23% of them seen only once. This clonotype was seen many times. As yet, its antigen is unknown. Study results and caveats: Detection of one spiked Jurkat cell's TCR RNA reportedly worked in 850,000 to 1,000,000 naive cells.

Investigators produced naive CD8 libraries from 20,000 to 1,000,000 sorted cells, drawing on 10%, 30% or 50% RNA. The CD8+CD4-CCR7+CD45RA+ phenotype defined the sorted naive CD8 T cells. The sequence came from a human donor in good health. Some libraries in this study had Jurkat cell RNA spiked in. The sequenced material came from naive CD8+ T cells from blood, with Jurkat cell RNA spiked in. Subset in this sample: FACS-sorted CD8+CD4-CCR7+CD45RA+ naive T cells. The genes are TRBV13 and TRBJ2-5, with 9 bases that match TRBD1. This CDR3 reads CASSLGGGQGIETQYF. As DNA, the CDR3 is TGTGCCAGCAGCCTTGGCGGAGGACAGGGGATAGAGACCCAGTACTTC.